This paragraph reports one T cell receptor (beta chain). Its antigen is not identified. The data were taken from a study of chemoradiotherapy in HPV16-positive cancers. Samples were taken several times over chemoradiotherapy. Study-wide findings and caveats: Better recurrence-free survival went with HPV-responsive T-cell expansion in HPV16-positive patients. Candidate HPV-specific clones and E7-related TCR motifs grew in tumor during treatment.

Assay: immunoSEQ multiplex PCR; the TCRdb copy retains only in-frame clones and omits some. The sample yields roughly 23,000 clones, approximately 90% seen once. The sample was blood, taken from a patient who underwent chemoradiotherapy. This sequence originates from a human donor with HPV-associated anogenital cancer.

For the CDR3, the DNA is TGTGCCAGCAGTGACCTAGAGACCCAGTACTTC. This codes for CASSDLETQYF. This chain uses TRBV6-1 with TRBJ2-5; D gene unclear. CDR1 is MNHNS, CDR2 SASEGT, per germline. The CDR3 has 11 amino acids. Trimming removed 3 bases from V and 4 bases from J, with 3 bases in between.